This T cell receptor beta chain originates from a study of prognosis after radiotherapy for stage I lung cancer. Across the study: Medical inoperability was considered to apply to all enrolled non-small cell lung cancer patients. With a biologically effective dose of at least 100 Gy, radiotherapy took the form of SBRT split into 3 to 5 fractions.

The CDR3 spans 13 residues. V lost 6 bases, J lost 7 bases, and 13 bases lay in between. Germline assignment: CDR1 SGHNT and CDR2 YENEEA. Researchers used two-round multiplex PCR to amplify TCR beta CDR3 starting from genomic DNA. First-round PCR, the initial amplification, used primers specific to each TRBV and TRBJ gene. TCRdb analysed the multiplex PCR reads with MiXCR anew, one entry per CDR3 protein. This table holds around 51,000 distinct CDR3 sequences, roughly 36% found once. Sample collection consisted of approximately 5.7 milliliters of peripheral blood drawn at each of two time points. The specimen comprised PBMCs, sampled before or after stereotactic body radiation therapy (not recorded which). The chain combines TRBV11-3 with TRBJ1-5; D is uncertain. The clonotype comes from a donor aged 50 or older with non-small cell lung cancer. CDR3: CASSLMGGQPQHF. The CDR3 DNA reads TGTGCCAGCAGTTTGATGGGAGGCCAGCCCCAGCATTTT.